Listed here are 24 T cell receptor beta chains from one sample, sequenced in a study of blood T cell repertoires in COVID-19. Using immunoSEQ multiplex PCR, the repertoire was profiled, and TCRdb retains in-frame clones only, with some absent. The table shows a few hundred thousand clones, with 87% occurring only once. The sample consisted of peripheral blood. The receptor set was obtained from a woman between 50 and 59 years old who had recovered from COVID-19.

V is TRBV18 and J is TRBJ1-6, with 8 bases lining up with TRBD1. V lost 5 bases to trimming and J lost 12 bases; unmatched junction nucleotides: 6. This CDR3 is 13 amino acids long. CDR1 is KGHSH, CDR2 LQKENI, per germline. The CDR3 protein is CASSWTGQEPLHF. CDR3 coding DNA: TGTGCCAGCTCATGGACAGGGCAAGAACCCCTCCACTTT.

The chain uses TRBV29-1 and TRBJ2-3, with 7 bases fitting TRBD2. Germline assignment: CDR1 SQVTM and CDR2 ANQGSEA. This CDR3 contains 13 residues. The ends lost 4 bases at V and 6 bases at J; junction bases unmatched: 7. CDR3 nucleotides: TGCAGCGTTGGGGGGAGGGCCTACGATACGCAGTATTTT. Protein product: CSVGGRAYDTQYF.

The CDR3 DNA sequence: TGTGCCAGCAGTTCATTTTCCGCAGGGGGCATTCAGTACTTC. This codes for CASSSFSAGGIQYF. The chain has TRBV6-6 and TRBJ2-4; 7 bases line up with TRBD1. The CDR3 totals 14 residues. The junction had 9 bases not matched to a gene; V was cut back by 4 bases and J by 9 bases. The germline V gene encodes CDR1 MNHNY and CDR2 SVGAGI (reference sequence).

The rearrangement links TRBV5-1 to TRBJ1-2, with 8 bases identical to TRBD1. CDR1 and CDR2 (germline): SGHRS, YFSETQ. The V and J ends lost 4 bases and 2 bases, in that order; junction bases with no gene match: 10. The CDR3 length is 16 residues. Here the CDR3 reads CASSLQGADSNYGYTF. DNA of the CDR3: TGCGCCAGCAGCCTCCAGGGGGCCGATAGCAACTATGGCTACACCTTC.

This chain joins TRBV4-1 and TRBJ2-3; 8 bases fit TRBD1. The germline CDR1 and CDR2 sequences are MGHRA and YSYEKL. CDR3 length equals 15 residues. After removal of 2 bases from V and 3 bases from J, the junction contained 4 bases not matched to a gene. Written as DNA, the CDR3 is TGCGCCAGCAGCCAACGACAGGGGCGAACAGATACGCAGTATTTT. Its protein is CASSQRQGRTDTQYF.

V usage is TRBV19 and J usage is TRBJ1-4; D gene unclear. The CDR3 runs to 15 residues. CDR1 and CDR2 (germline): LNHDA, SQIVND (reference sequence). V was clipped by 4 bases and J by 1 base, with 10 bases between them. The CDR3: CASSTRELTNEKLFF. In DNA, the CDR3 is TGTGCCAGTAGTACCCGGGAGCTAACTAATGAAAAACTGTTTTTT.

This sequence joins TRBV19 and TRBJ2-2; 10 bases are shared with TRBD2. Trimming at V came to 2 bases and at J to 0 bases, leaving 3 bases not matched to a gene. CDR3 length: 17 amino acids. CDR1 is LNHDA, CDR2 SQIVND, per germline (reference sequence). DNA for the CDR3: TGTGCCAGTAGTATACTAGCGGGGGCCGCGAACACCGGGGAGCTGTTTTTT. It specifies CASSILAGAANTGELFF.

As concerns this clone: In the same sample, other DNA sequences code for this CDR3. V is TRBV6-5 and J is TRBJ1-1, with a possible D match to TRBD1 (5 bases). CDR3 length: 14 residues. Germline lookup yields CDR1 MNHEY and CDR2 SVGAGI. The germline V and J ends were trimmed by 2 bases and 2 bases, with 9 bases remaining between them. CDR3 region: CASSYGTVNTEAFF. As DNA, the CDR3 is TGTGCCAGCAGTTACGGGACTGTCAACACTGAAGCTTTCTTT.

This chain uses TRBV27 with TRBJ1-5, with D unclear. Trimming pared 6 bases from V and 0 bases from J, leaving 3 bases between. The CDR3 has 12 amino acids. Germline V lookup: CDR1 MNHEY, CDR2 SMNVEV (reference sequence). CDR3 region: CASSRSNQPQHF. The CDR3 nucleotides read TGTGCCAGCAGCCGTAGCAATCAGCCCCAGCATTTT.

V and J are TRBV27 and TRBJ1-1, with D maybe TRBD1 (5 bases). Germline V gives CDR1 MNHEY, CDR2 SMNVEV (reference sequence). The V gene lost 0 bases and the J gene lost 6 bases, with 20 bases spanning the gap. This CDR3 comprises 17 residues. CDR3 in amino acids: CASSLSYALAGTSEAFF. DNA for the CDR3: TGTGCCAGCAGTTTATCGTATGCCTTGGCGGGGACCTCTGAAGCTTTCTTT.

The CDR3 DNA sequence: TGTGCCAGCAGAATAGGCGGGCGAACCTACAATGAGCAGTTCTTC. Translation gives CASRIGGRTYNEQFF. The chain links TRBV7-2 to TRBJ2-1; weak D call: TRBD2 (5 bases). CDR1 SGHTA and CDR2 FQGNSA come from the germline V gene. V was pared by 6 bases and J by 2 bases, with 14 bases between. The CDR3 extends over 15 amino acids.

The J gene is TRBJ1-6, the V gene TRBV19; D gene uncertain. Germline V gives CDR1 LNHDA, CDR2 SQIVND (reference sequence). Trimming shortened V by 3 bases and J by 0 bases, and 12 bases separated the two germline ends. This CDR3 has 17 amino acids. The CDR3 DNA reads as TGTGCCAGTAGTATGGGCGAACCAAGCTCCTATAATTCACCCCTCCACTTT. Translated, it gives CASSMGEPSSYNSPLHF.

This chain joins TRBV7-2 and TRBJ2-7; D might be TRBD1 (6 bases). CDR1 is SGHTA, CDR2 FQGNSA, per germline. The germline V and J ends were trimmed by 5 bases and 3 bases, with 11 bases remaining between them. This CDR3 contains 13 residues. The chain's CDR3 is CASSADRNYEQYF. The CDR3 DNA follows: TGTGCCAGCAGCGCAGACAGGAACTACGAGCAGTACTTC.

In the case of this clone: Additional DNA sequences in this sample encode the identical CDR3. The chain is built from TRBV6-5 and TRBJ2-5; TRBD1 might be the D (5 bases). The CDR3 loop spans 14 amino acids. Germline loops: CDR1 MNHEY, CDR2 SVGAGI. With 3 bases removed from V and 1 base from J, the gap between germline ends came to 9 bases. The CDR3 is CASSYSRAQETQYF. The CDR3 coding sequence is TGTGCCAGCAGTTATAGCAGGGCCCAAGAGACCCAGTACTTC.

This rearrangement joins TRBV11-2 to TRBJ2-1, with D possibly TRBD1 on 6 matching bases. Germline values: CDR1 SGHAT, CDR2 FQNNGV. The CDR3 consists of 14 residues. Trimming cost V 0 bases and J 7 bases, with 10 bases left between them. Written as DNA, the CDR3 is TGTGCCAGCAGCTTAGAGCAGGGGCAGAATGAGCAGTTCTTC. Its protein is CASSLEQGQNEQFF.

The chain employs TRBV28 and TRBJ2-2, with D possibly TRBD2 on 5 matching bases. Germline CDR1 and CDR2: MDHEN and SYDVKM. The CDR3 contains 17 residues. Trimming shortened V by 3 bases and J by 0 bases, and 14 bases separated the two germline ends. The CDR3 is CASSFPRTGANTGELFF. CDR3 bases: TGTGCCAGCAGTTTCCCTAGGACTGGAGCGAACACCGGGGAGCTGTTTTTT.

The chain links TRBV19 to TRBJ2-7; no firm D call. Germline V gene lookup returns CDR1 LNHDA and CDR2 SQIVND (reference sequence). The CDR3 is 14 amino acids. V was trimmed by 3 bases and J by 2 bases, leaving 11 bases between them. CDR3 sequence: CASSIQTGPYEQYF. In DNA, the CDR3 is TGTGCCAGTAGTATTCAAACTGGTCCCTACGAGCAGTACTTC.

Written as DNA, the CDR3 is TGTGCCAGCAGTGAATTTGACAGCGACAACTATGGCTACACCTTC. This gives the protein CASSEFDSDNYGYTF. V and J are TRBV25-1 and TRBJ1-2, with D possibly being TRBD1 (5 bases). The CDR3 totals 15 residues. The V gene's germline CDR1 is MGHDK and CDR2 SYGVNS. The V gene lost 1 base and the J gene lost 2 bases, with 11 bases spanning the gap.

The chain employs TRBV4-3 and TRBJ1-4; a weak D match, TRBD1 (5 bases). This CDR3 region has 18 residues. Germline-derived CDR1 and CDR2 are LGHNA and YSLEER. V lost 0 bases to trimming and J lost 3 bases, with 17 bases between them. This CDR3 reads CASSQDPIQGSANEKLFF. The CDR3, as DNA: TGCGCCAGCAGCCAAGATCCAATCCAGGGTTCCGCTAATGAAAAACTGTTTTTT.

This chain links TRBV19 with TRBJ2-7; 7 nucleotides match TRBD1. The CDR3 length is 13 residues. In germline, CDR1 is LNHDA, CDR2 SQIVND (reference sequence). V lost 3 bases and J lost 4; bases outside the gene matches: 3. The CDR3 coding sequence is TGTGCCAGTAGTATGGGACAGTTTTACGAGCAGTACTTC. This translates into CASSMGQFYEQYF. The variable domain in full, with the rest retrieved from reference TRBV19 and TRBJ2-7, is DGGITQSPKYLFRKEGQNVTLSCEQNLNHDAMYWYRQDPGQGLRLIYYSQIVNDFQKGDIAEGYSVSREKKESFPLTVTSAQKNPTAFYLCASSMGQFYEQYFGPGTRLTVT.

The chain uses TRBV30 and TRBJ2-7, with TRBD2 matching 9 bases. V lost 1 base, J lost 0 bases, and 7 bases stayed unmatched. The CDR3 extends over 16 amino acids. Germline CDR1 reads GTSNPN; CDR2 reads SVGIG (reference sequence). CDR3 region: CAWSEGTSPSSYEQYF. CDR3 DNA sequence: TGTGCCTGGAGTGAAGGGACTAGCCCTAGCTCCTACGAGCAGTACTTC.

The V call is TRBV5-8, the J call TRBJ2-5; D is possibly TRBD2 (6 bases). The CDR3 runs to 17 residues. V lost 4 bases and J lost 5, with 24 bases in between. The germline gives CDR1 SGHTS, CDR2 YDEGEE. CDR3 in amino acids: CASSRGINSGGFETQYF. As DNA, the CDR3 is TGTGCCAGCAGCCGGGGAATCAATAGCGGTGGGTTTGAGACCCAGTACTTC.

CDR3 protein: CASSSGQTNEKLFF. The CDR3 DNA follows: TGCGCCAGCAGCTCCGGACAGACTAATGAAAAACTGTTTTTT. The V gene is TRBV5-1, the J gene TRBJ1-4, with TRBD1 as a possible D gene (6 bases). The germline V gene encodes CDR1 SGHRS and CDR2 YFSETQ. This CDR3 has 14 amino acids. Trimming took 3 bases from V and 2 from J, leaving 8 bases between them. The full variable domain, completed using reference TRBV5-1 and TRBJ1-4, is KAGVTQTPRYLIKTRGQQVTLSCSPISGHRSVSWYQQTPGQGLQFLFEYFSETQRNKGNFPGRFSGRQFSNSRSEMNVSTLELGDSALYLCASSSGQTNEKLFFGSGTQLSVL.

The J gene is TRBJ2-7, the V gene TRBV9; 11 nucleotides line up with TRBD2. Per germline, CDR1 SGDLS and CDR2 YYNGEE. This CDR3 has 15 amino acids. V gave up 4 bases and J gave up 5 bases; unmatched junction bases: 8. The CDR3 DNA sequence: TGTGCCAGCAGCAAAGTAGCGGGAGGGAGCGACGAGCAGTACTTC. Translated, it gives CASSKVAGGSDEQYF.